What follows describes a single T cell receptor (beta chain). This sample was taken from a study of shared clonotypes between healthy human individuals. About the study: Each donor's CD4 naive and CD4 memory cells filled three plates apiece, CD8 naive two, and CD8 memory one.

Tens of thousands of T cell genomes (approximately 0.2 ug DNA) went into each sorted-subset replicate. The authors' processing: Junction-only immunoSEQ sequences carried no quality scores, so filtering differed. The repertoire was sequenced with immunoSEQ multiplex PCR; TCRdb's copy has only in-frame clones and lacks some. V and J calls and clone size are as listed in that table; D and trimming were resolved from the DNA. The sample consists of 2.3 million or so clones, about 92% of them appearing once. Germline V gives CDR1 SGHTA, CDR2 FQGNSA. This CDR3 is built from 13 residues. V lost 4 bases to trimming and J lost 4 bases; unmatched junction nucleotides: 3.

V usage is TRBV7-2 and J usage is TRBJ1-2, with TRBD1 matching 7 bases. The TCR originated in a man in his late teens or twenties in good health. Some clones in this sample may be carry-over from other donors' samples. Sequenced input: naive CD4+ T cells from PBMCs. Subset of the sample: CD45RA+ positively selected. As DNA, the CDR3 is TGTGCCAGCAGCTCGGGACAGCCCTATGGCTACACCTTC. This translates into CASSSGQPYGYTF.